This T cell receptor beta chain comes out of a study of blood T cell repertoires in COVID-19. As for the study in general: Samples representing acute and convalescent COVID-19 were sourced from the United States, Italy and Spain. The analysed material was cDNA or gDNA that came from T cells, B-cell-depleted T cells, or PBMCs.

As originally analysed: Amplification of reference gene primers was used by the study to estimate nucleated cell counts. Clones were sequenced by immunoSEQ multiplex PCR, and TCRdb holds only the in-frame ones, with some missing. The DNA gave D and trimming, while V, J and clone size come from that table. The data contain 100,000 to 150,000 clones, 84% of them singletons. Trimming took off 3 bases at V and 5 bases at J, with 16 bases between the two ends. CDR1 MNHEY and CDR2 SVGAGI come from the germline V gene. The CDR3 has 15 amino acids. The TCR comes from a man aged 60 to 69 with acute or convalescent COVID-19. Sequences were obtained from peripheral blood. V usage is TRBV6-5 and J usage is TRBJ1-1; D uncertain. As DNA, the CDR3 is TGTGCCAGCAGTTATCTCCGGGGAAGGAGGACTGAAGCTTTCTTT. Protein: CASSYLRGRRTEAFF.